The source of this TCR beta chain is a study of cytomegalovirus exposure and HLA in healthy donors. Those who donated were healthy bone marrow donors. V shed 4 bases and J shed 0 bases, with 16 bases lying between them. Germline CDR1 is SNHLY and CDR2 is FYNNEI. The CDR3 extends over 18 amino acids. Study-wide results and caveats: The HLA-A and HLA-B alleles of most subjects were reportedly predicted accurately from TCR beta sequences.

13 Jbeta primers and 60 Vbeta primers were used for the PCR. TCRdb keeps only in-frame clones here, not all; method: immunoSEQ multiplex PCR. The sample records around 85,000 clones, 60% to 80% being singletons. There are a few counts of this clone. The antigen is unknown. The source is a woman aged 50 to 65 in good health and CMV-seropositive. The material sequenced was PBMCs. The chain uses TRBV2 and TRBJ2-6; tentative D call: TRBD1 (5 bases). CDR3 sequence (DNA): TGTGCCAGCAGTGCTCCGCAGGGCTACCCCTCTGGGGCCAACGTCCTGACTTTC. Translation gives CASSAPQGYPSGANVLTF.